Shown below are 9 T cell receptor beta chains from a single sample sequenced in a study of T cells after yellow fever vaccination. TCRdb ran MiXCR on the 5' RACE reads and lists one entry per CDR3 protein. The sample records around 310,000 distinct CDR3 sequences, 8% to 10% being singletons. The sequences come from PBMCs, collected on the day of the first yellow fever vaccination. These receptors were obtained from a young man who received the YFV17D yellow fever vaccine.

This clonotype was seen only a few times. The rearrangement uses TRBV7-9 and TRBJ2-5, with D unclear. V lost 4 bases and J lost 5, with 8 bases in between. There are 12 residues in the CDR3. Per germline, CDR1 SEHNR and CDR2 FQNEAQ (reference sequence). This CDR3 reads CASSSGMETQYF. CDR3 DNA sequence: TGTGCCAGCAGCTCCGGCATGGAGACCCAGTACTTC.

This clonotype was seen many times. The chain links TRBV5-1 to TRBJ2-5; the D is unclear. Germline V CDR1 and CDR2: SGHRS, YFSETQ. V lost 0 bases and J lost 2, with 8 bases in between. The CDR3 loop spans 14 amino acids. The CDR3 sequence is CASSLDLPQETQYF. The CDR3 bases are TGCGCCAGCAGCTTGGATCTCCCTCAAGAGACCCAGTACTTC.

The chain combines TRBV12-3 or TRBV12-4 with TRBJ1-5; the D is unclear. Trimming left V 5 bases short and J 4 bases short, with 12 bases between. CDR3 length: 14 residues. As DNA, the CDR3 is TGTGCCAGCAGTCCCCTCGCGGGGAATCAGCCCCAGCATTTT. Translated: CASSPLAGNQPQHF.

This clonotype turned up a few times. As DNA, the CDR3 is TGTGCCAGCAGTTGGACGGGGAGATATGGCTACACCTTC. It codes for CASSWTGRYGYTF. J is TRBJ1-2 and V is TRBV6-5; D is unresolved. Germline loops: CDR1 MNHEY, CDR2 SVGAGI. This CDR3 region has 13 residues. Trimming removed 4 bases from V and 5 bases from J, with 11 bases in between.

This chain links TRBV4-1 with TRBJ1-1; D gene ambiguous. CDR1 and CDR2 (germline): MGHRA, YSYEKL. This CDR3 has 18 residues. Trimming shortened V by 1 base and J by 0 bases, and 18 bases separated the two germline ends. CDR3 sequence: CASSQGTFRSAMNTEAFF. As DNA, the CDR3 is TGCGCCAGCAGCCAAGGTACATTTCGGTCGGCCATGAACACTGAAGCTTTCTTT.

This clonotype was counted a few times. The chain links TRBV10-3 to TRBJ2-7, with D tentatively TRBD1 or TRBD2 (5 bases each). Germline V CDR1 and CDR2: ENHRY, SYGVKD. V was cut by 6 bases and J by 5 bases, with 17 bases left in between. The CDR3 has 14 residues. CDR3: CAISAGQGVNEQYF. CDR3 DNA: TGTGCCATCAGCGCCGGGCAGGGAGTCAACGAGCAGTACTTC.

There are many counts of this clonotype. V usage is TRBV5-1 and J usage is TRBJ2-5, with 11 nucleotides matching TRBD2. Germline loops: CDR1 SGHRS, CDR2 YFSETQ. Trimming took 2 bases from V and 1 from J; bases not matched to a gene: 1. This CDR3 has 15 amino acids. As DNA, the CDR3 is TGCGCCAGCAGCTTTGGGACTAGCGGCCAAGAGACCCAGTACTTC. Its translation: CASSFGTSGQETQYF.

This clonotype was detected only a few times. V is TRBV12-5 and J is TRBJ2-5; possible D gene TRBD1, 6 bases. The CDR3 loop spans 14 amino acids. Trimming took off 3 bases at V and 2 bases at J, with 10 bases between the two ends. In germline, CDR1 is LGHNT, CDR2 FRNRAP. CDR3 loop: CASGFGDIQETQYF. CDR3 nucleotide sequence: TGTGCTAGTGGTTTTGGGGACATTCAAGAGACCCAGTACTTC. The complete variable domain, with remaining parts taken from reference TRBV12-5 and TRBJ2-5, reads DARVTQTPRHKVTEMGQEVTMRCQPILGHNTVFWYRQTMMQGLELLAYFRNRAPLDDSGMPKDRFSAEMPDATLATLKIQPSEPRDSAVYFCASGFGDIQETQYFGPGTRLLVL.

This clonotype was picked up a small number of times. CDR3 protein: CASSLDGWRPYEQYV. The CDR3 DNA sequence: TGTGCCAGCAGCTTAGATGGCTGGCGTCCCTACGAGCAGTACGTC. The V and J genes are TRBV7-9 and TRBJ2-7; D unresolved. V was clipped by 1 base and J by 2 bases, with 12 bases between them. The CDR3 contains 15 residues. Germline CDR1 SEHNR, CDR2 FQNEAQ (reference sequence).